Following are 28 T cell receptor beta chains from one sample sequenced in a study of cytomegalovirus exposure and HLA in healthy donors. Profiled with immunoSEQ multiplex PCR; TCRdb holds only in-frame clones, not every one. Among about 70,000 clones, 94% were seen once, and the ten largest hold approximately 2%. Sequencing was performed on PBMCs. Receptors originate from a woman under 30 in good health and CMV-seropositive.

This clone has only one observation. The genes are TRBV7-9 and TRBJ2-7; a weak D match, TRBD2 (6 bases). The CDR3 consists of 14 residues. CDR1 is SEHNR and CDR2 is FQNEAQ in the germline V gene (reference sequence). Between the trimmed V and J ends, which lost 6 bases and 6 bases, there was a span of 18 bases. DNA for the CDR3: TGTGCCAGCAGTCCCATCGGGCGGGAACCCGAGCAGTACTTC. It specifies CASSPIGREPEQYF. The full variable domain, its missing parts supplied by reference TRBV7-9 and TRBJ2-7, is DTGVSQNPRHKITKRGQNVTFRCDPISEHNRLYWYRQTLGQGPEFLTYFQNEAQLEKSRLLSDRFSAERPKGSFSTLEIQRTEQGDSAMYLCASSPIGREPEQYFGPGTRLTVT.

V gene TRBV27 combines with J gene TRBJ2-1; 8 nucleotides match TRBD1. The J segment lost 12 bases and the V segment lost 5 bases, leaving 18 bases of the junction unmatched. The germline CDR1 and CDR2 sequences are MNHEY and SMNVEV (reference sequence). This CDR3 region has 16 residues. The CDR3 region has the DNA TGTGCCAGCAGTCCAATCGGGACAGGTCGGCGGCTGGGGCAGTTCTTC. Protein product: CASSPIGTGRRLGQFF.

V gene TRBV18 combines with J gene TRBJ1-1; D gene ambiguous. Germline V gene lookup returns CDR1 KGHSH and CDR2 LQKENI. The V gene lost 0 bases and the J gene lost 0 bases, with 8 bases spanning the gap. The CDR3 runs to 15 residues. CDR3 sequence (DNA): TGTGCCAGCTCACCACCGGGCAGCATGAACACTGAAGCTTTCTTT. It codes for CASSPPGSMNTEAFF.

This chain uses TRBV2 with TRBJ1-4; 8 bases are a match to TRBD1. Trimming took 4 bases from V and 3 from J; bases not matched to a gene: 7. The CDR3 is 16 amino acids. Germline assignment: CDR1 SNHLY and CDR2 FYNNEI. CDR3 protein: CASSVSRGPANEKLFF. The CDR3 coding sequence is TGTGCCAGCAGTGTCTCCAGGGGGCCGGCTAATGAAAAACTGTTTTTT. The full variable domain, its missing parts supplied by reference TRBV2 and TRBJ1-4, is EPEVTQTPSHQVTQMGQEVILRCVPISNHLYFYWYRQILGQKVEFLVSFYNNEISEKSEIFDDQFSVERPDGSNFTLKIRSTKLEDSAMYFCASSVSRGPANEKLFFGSGTQLSVL.

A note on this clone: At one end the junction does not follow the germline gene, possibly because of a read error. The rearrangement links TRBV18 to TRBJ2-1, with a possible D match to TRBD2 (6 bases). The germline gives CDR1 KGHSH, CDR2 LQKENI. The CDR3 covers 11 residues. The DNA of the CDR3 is TGTGCCAGCTCCCGGGACTCCCCGGCGATCTTC. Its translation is CASSRDSPAIF. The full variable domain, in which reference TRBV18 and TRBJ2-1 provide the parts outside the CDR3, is NAGVMQNPRHLVRRRGQEARLRCSPMKGHSHVYWYRQLPEEGLKFMVYLQKENIIDESGMPKERFSAEFPKEGPSILRIQQVVRGDSAAYFCASSRDSPAIFGPGTRLTVL.

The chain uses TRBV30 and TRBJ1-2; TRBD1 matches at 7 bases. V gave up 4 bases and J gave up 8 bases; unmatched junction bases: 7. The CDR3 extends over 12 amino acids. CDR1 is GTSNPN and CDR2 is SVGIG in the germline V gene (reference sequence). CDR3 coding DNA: TGTGCCTGGAATCAGGGGGTCGAAGGCTACACCTTC. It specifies CAWNQGVEGYTF.

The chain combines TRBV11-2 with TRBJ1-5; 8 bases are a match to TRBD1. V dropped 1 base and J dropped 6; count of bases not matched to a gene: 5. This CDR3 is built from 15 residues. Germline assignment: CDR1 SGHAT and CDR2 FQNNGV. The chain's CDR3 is CASSLAGGAGQPQHF. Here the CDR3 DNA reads TGTGCCAGCAGCTTAGCAGGGGGCGCGGGTCAGCCCCAGCATTTT.

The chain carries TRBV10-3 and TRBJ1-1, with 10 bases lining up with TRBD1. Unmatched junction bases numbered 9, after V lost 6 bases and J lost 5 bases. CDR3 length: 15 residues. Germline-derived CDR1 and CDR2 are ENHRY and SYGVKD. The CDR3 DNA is TGTGCCATCAGAACGTCCGGGACAGGGGAAACTGAAGCTTTCTTT. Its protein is CAIRTSGTGETEAFF.

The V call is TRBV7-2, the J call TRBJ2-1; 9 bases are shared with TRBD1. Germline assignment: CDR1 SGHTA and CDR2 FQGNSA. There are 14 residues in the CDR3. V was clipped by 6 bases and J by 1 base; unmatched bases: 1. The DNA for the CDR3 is TGTGCCAGCAGGGGGACAGGGTCCTACAATGAGCAGTTCTTC. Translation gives CASRGTGSYNEQFF.

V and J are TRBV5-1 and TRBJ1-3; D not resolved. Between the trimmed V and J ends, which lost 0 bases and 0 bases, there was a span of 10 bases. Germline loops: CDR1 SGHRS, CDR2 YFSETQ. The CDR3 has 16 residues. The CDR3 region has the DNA TGCGCCAGCAGCTTGGACGGCGGCATCTCTGGAAACACCATATATTTT. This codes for CASSLDGGISGNTIYF. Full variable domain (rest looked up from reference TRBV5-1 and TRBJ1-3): KAGVTQTPRYLIKTRGQQVTLSCSPISGHRSVSWYQQTPGQGLQFLFEYFSETQRNKGNFPGRFSGRQFSNSRSEMNVSTLELGDSALYLCASSLDGGISGNTIYFGEGSWLTVV.

The CDR3 DNA reads as TGTGCCAGCAGCCAGAACAATGAGCAGTTCTTC. This sequence encodes CASSQNNEQFF. The genes are TRBV7-2 and TRBJ2-1; D ambiguous. Germline V gene data show CDR1 as SGHTA and CDR2 as FQGNSA. V lost 5 bases and J lost 5, with 4 bases in between. The CDR3 runs to 11 residues. The whole variable domain, remainder taken from reference TRBV7-2 and TRBJ2-1, is GAGVSQSPSNKVTEKGKDVELRCDPISGHTALYWYRQSLGQGLEFLIYFQGNSAPDKSGLPSDRFSAERTGGSVSTLTIQRTQQEDSAVYLCASSQNNEQFFGPGTRLTVL.

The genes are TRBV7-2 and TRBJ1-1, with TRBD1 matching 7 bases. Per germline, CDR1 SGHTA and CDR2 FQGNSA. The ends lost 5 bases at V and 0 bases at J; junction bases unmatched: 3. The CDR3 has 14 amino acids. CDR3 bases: TGTGCCAGCAGCGAGACAGGGCTGAACACTGAAGCTTTCTTT. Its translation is CASSETGLNTEAFF.

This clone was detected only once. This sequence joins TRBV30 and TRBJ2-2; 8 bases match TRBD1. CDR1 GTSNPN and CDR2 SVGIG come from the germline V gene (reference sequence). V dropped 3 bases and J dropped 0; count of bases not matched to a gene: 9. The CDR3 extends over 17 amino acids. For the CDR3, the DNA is TGTGCCTGGAGCACTAGACAGGGGTTGGCGAACACCGGGGAGCTGTTTTTT. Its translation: CAWSTRQGLANTGELFF.

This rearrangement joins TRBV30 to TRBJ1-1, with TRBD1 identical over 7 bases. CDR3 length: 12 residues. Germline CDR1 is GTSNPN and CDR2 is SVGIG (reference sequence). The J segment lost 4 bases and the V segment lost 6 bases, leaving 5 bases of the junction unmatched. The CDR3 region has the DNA TGTGCCTGCACAGGGGTTGGCACTGAAGCTTTCTTT. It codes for CACTGVGTEAFF.

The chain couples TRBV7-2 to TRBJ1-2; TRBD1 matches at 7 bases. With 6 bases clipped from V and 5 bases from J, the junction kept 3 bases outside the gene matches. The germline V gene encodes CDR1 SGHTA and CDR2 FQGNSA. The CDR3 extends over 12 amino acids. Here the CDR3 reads CASRPQGYGYTF. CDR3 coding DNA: TGTGCCAGCAGACCACAGGGGTATGGCTACACCTTC.

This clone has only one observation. The CDR3 region has the DNA TGTGCCAGCAGCGTGCGGGTGCGGTGGACTGAAGCTTTCTTT. It yields the protein CASSVRVRWTEAFF. This chain links TRBV5-6 with TRBJ1-1; D is uncertain. Trimming removed 4 bases at V and 5 bases at J, with 15 bases between. Germline assignment: CDR1 SGHDT and CDR2 YYEEEE. CDR3 size: 14 residues.

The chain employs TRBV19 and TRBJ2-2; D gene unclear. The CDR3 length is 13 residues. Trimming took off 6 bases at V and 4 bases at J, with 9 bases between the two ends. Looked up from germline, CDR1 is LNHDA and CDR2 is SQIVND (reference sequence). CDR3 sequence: CASRPASTGELFF. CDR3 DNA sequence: TGTGCCAGTAGGCCCGCTAGCACCGGGGAGCTGTTTTTT.

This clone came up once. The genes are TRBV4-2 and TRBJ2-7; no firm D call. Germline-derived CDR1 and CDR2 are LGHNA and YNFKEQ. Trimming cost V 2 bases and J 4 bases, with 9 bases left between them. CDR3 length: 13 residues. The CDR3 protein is CASSQNDKYEQYF. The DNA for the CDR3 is TGTGCCAGCAGCCAAAACGACAAATACGAGCAGTACTTC.

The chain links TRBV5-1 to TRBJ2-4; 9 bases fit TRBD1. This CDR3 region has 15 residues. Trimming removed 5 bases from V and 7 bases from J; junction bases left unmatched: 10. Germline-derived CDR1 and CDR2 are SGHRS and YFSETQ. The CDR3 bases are TGCGCCAGCAGATCCGACAGGGGGTTAGGGAACATTCAGTACTTC. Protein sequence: CASRSDRGLGNIQYF.

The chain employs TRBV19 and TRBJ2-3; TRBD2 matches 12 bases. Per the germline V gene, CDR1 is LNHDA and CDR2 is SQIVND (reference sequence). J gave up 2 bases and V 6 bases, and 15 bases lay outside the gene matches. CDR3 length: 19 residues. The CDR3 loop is CASSSMTSGGSLSTDTQYF. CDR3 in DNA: TGTGCCAGTAGCTCAATGACTAGCGGGGGCTCACTTTCCACAGATACGCAGTATTTT.

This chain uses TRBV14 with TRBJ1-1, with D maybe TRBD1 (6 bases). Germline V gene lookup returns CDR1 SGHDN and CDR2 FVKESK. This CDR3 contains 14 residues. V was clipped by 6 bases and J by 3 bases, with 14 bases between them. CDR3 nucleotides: TGTGCCAGCAGACGAGACCAGGGGCACACTGAAGCTTTCTTT. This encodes CASRRDQGHTEAFF. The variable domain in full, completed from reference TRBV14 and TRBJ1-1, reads EAGVTQFPSHSVIEKGQTVTLRCDPISGHDNLYWYRRVMGKEIKFLLHFVKESKQDESGMPNNRFLAERTGGTYSTLKVQPAELEDSGVYFCASRRDQGHTEAFFGQGTRLTVV.

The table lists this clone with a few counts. The CDR3 reads CASSEHGQGTFYSNQPQHF. The CDR3 DNA follows: TGTGCCAGCAGTGAACATGGACAGGGGACTTTCTATAGCAATCAGCCCCAGCATTTT. The J gene is TRBJ1-5, the V gene TRBV2, with 9 bases aligning to TRBD1. Trimming at V came to 2 bases and at J to 0 bases, leaving 11 bases not matched to a gene. From germline, CDR1 is SNHLY and CDR2 FYNNEI. This CDR3 is built from 19 residues.

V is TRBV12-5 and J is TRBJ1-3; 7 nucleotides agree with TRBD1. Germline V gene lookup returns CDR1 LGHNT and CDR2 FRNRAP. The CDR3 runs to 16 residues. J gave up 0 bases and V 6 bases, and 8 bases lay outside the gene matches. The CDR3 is CASGSTGQSSGNTIYF. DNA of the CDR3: TGTGCTAGTGGCTCGACAGGGCAGAGCTCTGGAAACACCATATATTTT.

CDR3 protein: CASSGGITYGYTF. Written as DNA, the CDR3 is TGTGCCAGCAGCGGAGGGATTACCTATGGCTACACCTTC. The chain combines TRBV5-4 with TRBJ1-2; D ambiguous. V lost 4 bases, J lost 4 bases, and 11 bases lay in between. In germline, CDR1 is SGHNT, CDR2 YYREEE (reference sequence). The CDR3 consists of 13 residues.

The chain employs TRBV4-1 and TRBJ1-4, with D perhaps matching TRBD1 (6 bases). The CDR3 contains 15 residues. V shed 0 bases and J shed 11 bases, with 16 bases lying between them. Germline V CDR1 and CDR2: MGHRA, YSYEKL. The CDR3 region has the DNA TGCGCCAGCAGCCAAGAGGGACGGGACACAGGCAAACTGTTTTTT. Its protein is CASSQEGRDTGKLFF.

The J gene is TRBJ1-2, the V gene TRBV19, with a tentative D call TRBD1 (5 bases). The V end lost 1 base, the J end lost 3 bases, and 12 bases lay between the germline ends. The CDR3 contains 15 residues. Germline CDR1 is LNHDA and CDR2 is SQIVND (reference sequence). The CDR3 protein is CASSIGQSRDYGYTF. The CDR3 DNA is TGTGCCAGTAGTATAGGACAGTCTCGGGACTATGGCTACACCTTC. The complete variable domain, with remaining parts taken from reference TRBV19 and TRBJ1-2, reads DGGITQSPKYLFRKEGQNVTLSCEQNLNHDAMYWYRQDPGQGLRLIYYSQIVNDFQKGDIAEGYSVSREKKESFPLTVTSAQKNPTAFYLCASSIGQSRDYGYTFGSGTRLTVV.

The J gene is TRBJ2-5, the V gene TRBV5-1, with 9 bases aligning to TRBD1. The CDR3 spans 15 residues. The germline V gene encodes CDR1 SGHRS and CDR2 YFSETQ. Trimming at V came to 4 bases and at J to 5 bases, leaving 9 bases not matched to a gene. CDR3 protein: CASSPTTDRGETQYF. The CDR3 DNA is TGCGCCAGCAGCCCTACTACCGACAGGGGGGAGACCCAGTACTTC.

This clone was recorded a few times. DNA of the CDR3: TGTGCCAGCAGCGTTAGCGGGGACACCGGGGAGCTGTTTTTT. Its protein is CASSVSGDTGELFF. This chain joins TRBV9 and TRBJ2-2, with TRBD2 identical over 8 bases. Germline CDR1 is SGDLS and CDR2 is YYNGEE. V lost 2 bases to trimming and J lost 3 bases; unmatched junction nucleotides: 0. This CDR3 region has 14 residues.